The T cell receptor (beta chain) described here comes from a study of OX40 agonist ivuxolimab in advanced cancers. Study summary: Each patient was given ivuxolimab into a vein every 2 weeks, at 0.01 to 10 mg/kg. Three dose-escalation patients had partial responses: one with hepatocellular carcinoma and two with cutaneous melanoma.

The method was immunoSEQ multiplex PCR; TCRdb's version includes in-frame clones alone and lacks a portion of them. Among approximately 90,000 clones listed, roughly nine tenths were seen once. Study-level points and caveats: In the expanded peripheral T cells, antigen specificity was never determined.

CDR3 length equals 15 residues. V gave up 0 bases and J gave up 6 bases, with 12 bases separating them. From germline, CDR1 is SGDLS and CDR2 YYNGEE. With regard to this clone: Antigen specificity is unknown.

The TCR sequence derives from an adult with an advanced solid tumor such as melanoma, head and neck, liver or kidney cancer. Specimen: CD4+ or CD8+ T cells sorted from blood, collected in a trial of the OX40 agonist ivuxolimab. This chain links TRBV9 with TRBJ2-2; no definite D call. CDR3 DNA sequence: TGTGCCAGCAGCGTAGCTTCTATGTCCCCCGGGGAGCTGTTTTTT. This gives the protein CASSVASMSPGELFF.